Each of the 9 T cell receptor beta chains below was sequenced from the same sample in a study of regulatory T cells in long-lasting Graves disease. CDR3 regions were amplified by Arm-PCR using iRepertoire HTBI primers to build TCR beta libraries. TCRdb re-called the multiplex PCR reads through MiXCR, storing one row per CDR3 protein. This repertoire shows some 410,000 distinct CDR3 sequences, about 17% found once; its top ten account for around 11%. Time point: newly diagnosed GD, antithyroid drugs for less than 3 months. PBMC RNA was the source of the TCR library. These same data were also listed under a study on T cells in Graves' hyperthyroidism and ophthalmopathy.

The sequencing used peripheral blood mononuclear cells (PBMCs), collected at new diagnosis, from a patient treated with antithyroid drugs. These receptors originate from a woman in her 30s with Graves disease.

This clonotype was seen more than once but under ten times. J is TRBJ2-7 and V is TRBV4-1; D gene uncertain. Trimming stripped 3 bases from V and 4 bases from J, with 7 bases between. The CDR3 has 12 amino acids. CDR1 and CDR2 (germline): MGHRA, YSYEKL. The CDR3 sequence: CASSHMEYEQYF. CDR3 bases: TGCGCCAGCAGCCATATGGAGTACGAGCAGTACTTC.

This clonotype was seen only a few times. The chain recombines TRBV4-2 with TRBJ2-1, with 8 bases lining up with TRBD2. Germline V lookup: CDR1 LGHNA, CDR2 YNFKEQ. The trim removed 0 bases at V and 8 bases at J, leaving 6 bases unmatched. The CDR3 has 15 amino acids. The CDR3 spells CASSQDVASGYEQFF. CDR3 nucleotide sequence: TGTGCCAGCAGCCAAGATGTGGCTAGCGGGTATGAGCAGTTCTTC.

Many counts were recorded for this clonotype. The rearrangement joins TRBV27 to TRBJ1-1; 8 bases map to TRBD1. The V gene end was trimmed by 0 bases and the J gene end by 4 bases; junction bases not matched to a gene: 4. The CDR3 extends over 15 amino acids. Germline CDR1 reads MNHEY; CDR2 reads SMNVEV (reference sequence). CDR3 sequence reads: CASSLSRTGITEAFF. CDR3 in DNA: TGTGCCAGCAGTTTATCGAGGACAGGGATCACTGAAGCTTTCTTT.

Details on this clonotype: A clone one base away is much larger, so this may be a read error. The rearrangement uses TRBV30 and TRBJ2-7, with 8 bases identical to TRBD2. The germline V gene has CDR1 GTSNPN and CDR2 SVGIG (reference sequence). This CDR3 contains 15 residues. V trimming: 8 bases; J trimming: 5 bases; junction bases outside the gene matches: 17. DNA for the CDR3: TGTGCCACAGACCCGAGGGGACTAGGAACGGACGAGCAGTACTTC. Protein sequence: CATDPRGLGTDEQYF. The whole variable domain, remainder taken from reference TRBV30 and TRBJ2-7, is SQTIHQWPATLVQPVGSPLSLECTVEGTSNPNLYWYRQAAGRGLQLLFYSVGIGQISSEVPQNLSASRPQDRQFILSSKKLLLSDSGFYLCATDPRGLGTDEQYFGPGTRLTVT.

This clonotype was seen only a few times. This rearrangement joins TRBV2 to TRBJ1-5, with 10 bases that match TRBD1. This CDR3 region has 15 residues. J gave up 2 bases and V 7 bases, and 5 bases lay outside the gene matches. CDR1 and CDR2 from the germline V gene are SNHLY and FYNNEI. CDR3 loop: CASKRTGGGNQPQHF. CDR3 sequence (DNA): TGTGCCAGCAAAAGGACAGGGGGGGGCAATCAGCCCCAGCATTTT.

Many counts were recorded for this clonotype. This chain joins TRBV9 and TRBJ2-3; TRBD2 matches 12 bases. This CDR3 contains 18 residues. The germline V gene has CDR1 SGDLS and CDR2 YYNGEE. The V segment lost 4 bases and the J segment 5 bases; nucleotides outside the gene matches: 14. The CDR3: CASSPHATSGSLRDTQYF. CDR3 DNA: TGTGCCAGCAGCCCCCACGCGACTAGCGGGAGTCTGCGAGATACGCAGTATTTT.

This clonotype was picked up a small number of times. The rearrangement links TRBV6-1 to TRBJ1-5; 7 nucleotides agree with TRBD1. J gave up 2 bases and V 4 bases, and 5 bases lay outside the gene matches. The germline V gene encodes CDR1 MNHNS and CDR2 SASEGT. CDR3 length equals 15 residues. The CDR3 here is CASSVHRGGNQPQHF. The CDR3 coding sequence is TGTGCCAGCAGTGTTCACAGGGGTGGCAATCAGCCCCAGCATTTT.

V and J are TRBV6-1 and TRBJ1-3; D unclear. The CDR3 is made up of 14 amino acids. Germline-derived CDR1 and CDR2 are MNHNS and SASEGT. Between the trimmed V and J ends, which lost 7 bases and 3 bases, there was a span of 13 bases. DNA of the CDR3: TGTGCCAGCATTCGGGGAAAGGGTGGAAACACCATATATTTT. Translation: CASIRGKGGNTIYF.

This clonotype showed up many times. CDR3 loop: CASSQGPLAGVSTGELFF. The CDR3 DNA reads as TGTGCCAGCAGCCAAGGGCCATTGGCGGGAGTGTCCACCGGGGAGCTGTTTTTT. The chain couples TRBV3-1 to TRBJ2-2, with 7 nucleotides matching TRBD2. This CDR3 is built from 18 residues. In germline, CDR1 is LGHDT, CDR2 YNNKEL (reference sequence). The V and J ends lost 1 base and 4 bases, in that order; junction bases with no gene match: 12. Combining the CDR3 with reference TRBV3-1 and TRBJ2-2 gives the whole variable domain DTAVSQTPKYLVTQMGNDKSIKCEQNLGHDTMYWYKQDSKKFLKIMFSYNNKELIINETVPNRFSPKSPDKAHLNLHINSLELGDSAVYFCASSQGPLAGVSTGELFFGEGSRLTVL.